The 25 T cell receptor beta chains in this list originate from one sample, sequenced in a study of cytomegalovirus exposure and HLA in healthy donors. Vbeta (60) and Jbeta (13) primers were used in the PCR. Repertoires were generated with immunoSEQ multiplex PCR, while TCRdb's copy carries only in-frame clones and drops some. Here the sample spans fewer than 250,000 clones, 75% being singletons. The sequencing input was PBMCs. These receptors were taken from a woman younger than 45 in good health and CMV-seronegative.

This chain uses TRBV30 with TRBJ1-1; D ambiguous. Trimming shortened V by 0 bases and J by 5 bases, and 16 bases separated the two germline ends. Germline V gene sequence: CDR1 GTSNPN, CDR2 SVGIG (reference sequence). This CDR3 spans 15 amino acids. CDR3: CAWSVPHRGLTEAFF. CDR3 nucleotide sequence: TGTGCCTGGAGTGTACCCCACCGAGGGCTTACTGAAGCTTTCTTT.

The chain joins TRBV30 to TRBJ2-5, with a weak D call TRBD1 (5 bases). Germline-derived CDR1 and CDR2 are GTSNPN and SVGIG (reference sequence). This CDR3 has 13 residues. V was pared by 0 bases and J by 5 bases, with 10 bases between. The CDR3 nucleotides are TGTGCCTGGAGTGTACACAGGCTGGAGACCCAGTACTTC. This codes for CAWSVHRLETQYF. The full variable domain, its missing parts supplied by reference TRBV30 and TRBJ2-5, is SQTIHQWPATLVQPVGSPLSLECTVEGTSNPNLYWYRQAAGRGLQLLFYSVGIGQISSEVPQNLSASRPQDRQFILSSKKLLLSDSGFYLCAWSVHRLETQYFGPGTRLLVL.

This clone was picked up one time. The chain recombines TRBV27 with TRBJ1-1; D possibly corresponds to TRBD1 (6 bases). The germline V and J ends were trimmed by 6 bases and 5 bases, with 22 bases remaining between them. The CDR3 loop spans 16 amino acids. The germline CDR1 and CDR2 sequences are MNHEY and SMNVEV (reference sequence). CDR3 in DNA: TGTGCCAGCAGATATCAGGTTGGCGGGGGCCGAACTGAAGCTTTCTTT. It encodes CASRYQVGGGRTEAFF.

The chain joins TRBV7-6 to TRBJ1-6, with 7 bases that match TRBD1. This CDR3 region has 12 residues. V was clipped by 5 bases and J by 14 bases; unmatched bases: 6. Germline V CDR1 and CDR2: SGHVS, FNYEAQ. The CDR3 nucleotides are TGTGCCAGCAGCCCCGACAGGGTAACCCTCCACTTT. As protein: CASSPDRVTLHF.

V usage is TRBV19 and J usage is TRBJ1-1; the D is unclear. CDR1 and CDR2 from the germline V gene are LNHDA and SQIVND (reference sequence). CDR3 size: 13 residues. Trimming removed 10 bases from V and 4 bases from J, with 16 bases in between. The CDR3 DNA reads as TGTGCCACCCGCGACGGCGGTGTCACTGAAGCTTTCTTT. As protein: CATRDGGVTEAFF.

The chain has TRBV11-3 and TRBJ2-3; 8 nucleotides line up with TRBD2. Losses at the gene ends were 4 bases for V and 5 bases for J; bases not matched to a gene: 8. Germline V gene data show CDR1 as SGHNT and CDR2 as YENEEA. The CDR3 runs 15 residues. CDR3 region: CASSWSAGVLDTQYF. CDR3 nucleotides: TGTGCCAGCAGCTGGTCAGCGGGGGTGCTAGATACGCAGTATTTT.

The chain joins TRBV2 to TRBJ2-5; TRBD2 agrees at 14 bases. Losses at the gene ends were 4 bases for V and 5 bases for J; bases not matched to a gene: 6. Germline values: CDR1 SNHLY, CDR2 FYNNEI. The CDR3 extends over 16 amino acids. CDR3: CASSARLAGGRETQYF. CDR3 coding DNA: TGTGCCAGCAGTGCGCGACTAGCGGGGGGGCGGGAGACCCAGTACTTC.

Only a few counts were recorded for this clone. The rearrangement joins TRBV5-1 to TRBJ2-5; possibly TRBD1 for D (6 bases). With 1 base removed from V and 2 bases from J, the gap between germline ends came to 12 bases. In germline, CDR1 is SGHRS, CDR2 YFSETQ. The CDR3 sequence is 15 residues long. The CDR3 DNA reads TGCGCCAGCAGCTTGTCTGCGACAGGTCAAGAGACCCAGTACTTC. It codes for CASSLSATGQETQYF.

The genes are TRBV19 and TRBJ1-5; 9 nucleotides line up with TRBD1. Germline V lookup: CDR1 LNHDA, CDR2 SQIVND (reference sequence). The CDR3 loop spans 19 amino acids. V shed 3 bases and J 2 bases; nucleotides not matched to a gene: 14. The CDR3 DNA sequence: TGTGCCAGTAGTATCAATTCCCTTACAGGGGGCGATGGCAATCAGCCCCAGCATTTT. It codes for CASSINSLTGGDGNQPQHF. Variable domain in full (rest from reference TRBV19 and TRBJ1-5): DGGITQSPKYLFRKEGQNVTLSCEQNLNHDAMYWYRQDPGQGLRLIYYSQIVNDFQKGDIAEGYSVSREKKESFPLTVTSAQKNPTAFYLCASSINSLTGGDGNQPQHFGDGTRLSIL.

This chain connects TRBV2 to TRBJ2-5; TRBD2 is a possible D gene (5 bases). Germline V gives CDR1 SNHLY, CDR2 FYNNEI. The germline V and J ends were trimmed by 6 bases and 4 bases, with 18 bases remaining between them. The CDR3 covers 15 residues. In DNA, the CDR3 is TGTGCCAGCAGCAAGGAAGCGGAATGGGGAGAGACCCAGTACTTC. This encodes CASSKEAEWGETQYF.

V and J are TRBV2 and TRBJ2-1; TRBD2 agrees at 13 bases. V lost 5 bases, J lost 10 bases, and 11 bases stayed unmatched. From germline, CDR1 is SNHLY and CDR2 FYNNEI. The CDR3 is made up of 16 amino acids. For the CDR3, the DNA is TGTGCCAGCAGTAAAGGACTAGCGGGAGCCCCAGGGGAGCAGTTCTTC. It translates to CASSKGLAGAPGEQFF. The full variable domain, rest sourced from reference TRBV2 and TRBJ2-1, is EPEVTQTPSHQVTQMGQEVILRCVPISNHLYFYWYRQILGQKVEFLVSFYNNEISEKSEIFDDQFSVERPDGSNFTLKIRSTKLEDSAMYFCASSKGLAGAPGEQFFGPGTRLTVL.

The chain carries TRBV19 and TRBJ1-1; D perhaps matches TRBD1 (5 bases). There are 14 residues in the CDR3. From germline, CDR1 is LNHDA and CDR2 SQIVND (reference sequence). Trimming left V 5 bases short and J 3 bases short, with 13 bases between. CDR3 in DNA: TGTGCCAGTAGTGGCCCGGGGGGGGACACTGAAGCTTTCTTT. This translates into CASSGPGGDTEAFF.

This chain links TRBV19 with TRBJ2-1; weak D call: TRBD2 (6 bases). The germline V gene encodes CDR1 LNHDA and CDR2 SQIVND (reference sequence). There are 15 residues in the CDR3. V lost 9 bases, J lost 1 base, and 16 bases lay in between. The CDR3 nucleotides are TGTGCCAGCGCCTTTGATCGGGAGTCCTACAATGAGCAGTTCTTC. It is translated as CASAFDRESYNEQFF. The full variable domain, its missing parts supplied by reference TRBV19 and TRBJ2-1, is DGGITQSPKYLFRKEGQNVTLSCEQNLNHDAMYWYRQDPGQGLRLIYYSQIVNDFQKGDIAEGYSVSREKKESFPLTVTSAQKNPTAFYLCASAFDRESYNEQFFGPGTRLTVL.

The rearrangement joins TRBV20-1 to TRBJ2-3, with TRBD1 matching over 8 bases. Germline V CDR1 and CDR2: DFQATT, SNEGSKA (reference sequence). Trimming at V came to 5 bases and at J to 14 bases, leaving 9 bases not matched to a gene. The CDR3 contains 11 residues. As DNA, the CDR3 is TGCAGTGCTTCTTCCGGGACAGGAAGGTATTTT. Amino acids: CSASSGTGRYF.

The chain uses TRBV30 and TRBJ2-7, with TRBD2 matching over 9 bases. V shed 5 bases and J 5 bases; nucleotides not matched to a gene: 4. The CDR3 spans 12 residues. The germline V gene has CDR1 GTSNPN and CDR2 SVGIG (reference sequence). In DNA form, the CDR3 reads TGTGCCTGGGTACTAGCGGGCCACGAGCAGTACTTC. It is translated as CAWVLAGHEQYF.

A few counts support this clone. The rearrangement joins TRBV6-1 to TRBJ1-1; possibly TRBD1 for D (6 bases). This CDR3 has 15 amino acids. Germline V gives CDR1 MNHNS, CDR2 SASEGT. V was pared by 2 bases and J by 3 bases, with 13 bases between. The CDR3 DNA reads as TGTGCCAGCAGTGAATCCGGACAGCTCTACACTGAAGCTTTCTTT. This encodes CASSESGQLYTEAFF.

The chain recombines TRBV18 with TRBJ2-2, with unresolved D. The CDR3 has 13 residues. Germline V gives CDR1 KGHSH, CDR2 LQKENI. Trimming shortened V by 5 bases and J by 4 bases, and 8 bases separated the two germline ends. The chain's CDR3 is CASSTPGTGELFF. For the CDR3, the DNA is TGTGCCAGCTCAACGCCCGGCACCGGGGAGCTGTTTTTT. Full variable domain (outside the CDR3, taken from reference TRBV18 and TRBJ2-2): NAGVMQNPRHLVRRRGQEARLRCSPMKGHSHVYWYRQLPEEGLKFMVYLQKENIIDESGMPKERFSAEFPKEGPSILRIQQVVRGDSAAYFCASSTPGTGELFFGEGSRLTVL.

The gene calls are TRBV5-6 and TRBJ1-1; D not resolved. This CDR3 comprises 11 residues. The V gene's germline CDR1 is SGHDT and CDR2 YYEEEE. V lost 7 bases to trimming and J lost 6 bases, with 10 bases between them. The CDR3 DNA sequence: TGTGCCAGCGGTGTAGGAGCTGAAGCTTTCTTT. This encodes CASGVGAEAFF. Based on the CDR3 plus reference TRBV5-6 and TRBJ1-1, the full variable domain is DAGVTQSPTHLIKTRGQQVTLRCSPKSGHDTVSWYQQALGQGPQFIFQYYEEEERQRGNFPDRFSGHQFPNYSSELNVNALLLGDSALYLCASGVGAEAFFGQGTRLTVV.

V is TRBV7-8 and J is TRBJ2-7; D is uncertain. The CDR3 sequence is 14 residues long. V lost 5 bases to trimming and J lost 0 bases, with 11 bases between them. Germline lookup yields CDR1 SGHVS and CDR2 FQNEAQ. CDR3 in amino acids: CASSPQKSSYEQYF. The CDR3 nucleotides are TGTGCCAGCAGCCCGCAAAAGAGCTCCTACGAGCAGTACTTC.

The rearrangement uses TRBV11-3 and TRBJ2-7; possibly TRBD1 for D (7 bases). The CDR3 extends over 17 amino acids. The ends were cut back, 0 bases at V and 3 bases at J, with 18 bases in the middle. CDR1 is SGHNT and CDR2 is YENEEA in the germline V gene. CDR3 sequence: CASSLDMSAGGLYEQYF. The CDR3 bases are TGTGCCAGCAGCTTAGATATGTCGGCAGGGGGACTCTACGAGCAGTACTTC.

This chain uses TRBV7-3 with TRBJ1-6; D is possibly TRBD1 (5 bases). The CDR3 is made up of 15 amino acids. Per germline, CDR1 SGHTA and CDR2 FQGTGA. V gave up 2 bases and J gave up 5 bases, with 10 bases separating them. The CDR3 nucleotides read TGTGCCAGCAGCTTAGTCAGGGCGGATAATTCACCCCTCCACTTT. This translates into CASSLVRADNSPLHF. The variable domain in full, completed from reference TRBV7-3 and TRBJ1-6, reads GAGVSQTPSNKVTEKGKYVELRCDPISGHTALYWYRQSLGQGPEFLIYFQGTGAADDSGLPNDRFFAVRPEGSVSTLKIQRTERGDSAVYLCASSLVRADNSPLHFGNGTRLTVT.

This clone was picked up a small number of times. CDR3 in amino acids: CASSFSASTDTQYF. CDR3 in DNA: TGTGCCAGCAGCTTTAGCGCCAGCACAGATACGCAGTATTTT. This chain joins TRBV11-2 and TRBJ2-3; a possible D gene is TRBD2 (5 bases). This CDR3 contains 14 residues. CDR1 and CDR2 from the germline V gene are SGHAT and FQNNGV. Trimming stripped 3 bases from V and 0 bases from J, with 7 bases between.

CDR3 DNA sequence: TGTGCCAGCAGTACAATCCGGGACAGCTCCTCCTACAATGAGCAGTTCTTC. Its protein is CASSTIRDSSSYNEQFF. This chain links TRBV7-9 with TRBJ2-1; 7 bases fit TRBD1. The V and J ends lost 6 bases and 0 bases, in that order; junction bases with no gene match: 11. This CDR3 has 17 amino acids. Per the germline V gene, CDR1 is SEHNR and CDR2 is FQNEAQ (reference sequence).

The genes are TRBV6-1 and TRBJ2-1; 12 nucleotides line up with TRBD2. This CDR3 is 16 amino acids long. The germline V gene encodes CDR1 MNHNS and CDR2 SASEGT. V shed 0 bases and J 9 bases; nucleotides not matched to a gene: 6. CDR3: CASSEAGLAGTVEQFF. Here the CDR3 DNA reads TGTGCCAGCAGTGAAGCTGGACTAGCGGGGACTGTTGAGCAGTTCTTC.

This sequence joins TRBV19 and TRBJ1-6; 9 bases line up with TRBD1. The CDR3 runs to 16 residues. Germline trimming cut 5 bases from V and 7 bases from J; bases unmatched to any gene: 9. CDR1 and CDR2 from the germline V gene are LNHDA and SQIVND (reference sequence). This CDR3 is CASSSRDRARNSPLHF. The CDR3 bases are TGTGCCAGTAGTTCCCGGGACAGGGCAAGAAATTCACCCCTCCACTTT.